This paragraph reports one T cell receptor (beta chain). Its antigen is undetermined. The CDR3 extends over 15 amino acids. CDR1 is SGHRS and CDR2 is YFSETQ in the germline V gene. V lost 0 bases and J lost 4; bases outside the gene matches: 1. This specimen belongs to a study of graft-versus-host responses after intestinal transplantation. The overall study: Grafts that recipients had were multivisceral, liver-intestinal, or isolated intestinal transplants. Study results and limitations: Early post-transplant HvG declines showed an association with peak circulating GvH clone levels.

The repertoire was sequenced with immunoSEQ multiplex PCR; TCRdb's copy has only in-frame clones and lacks some. The sample consists of over 100,000 clones, around 94% of them appearing once. The material sequenced was unstimulated CD8+ T cells sorted from spleen or lymph node cells, taken before transplant. This chain connects TRBV5-1 to TRBJ2-1, with 10 bases aligning to TRBD2. The clonotype originates from a human donor who was the organ donor for an intestinal transplant. For the CDR3, the DNA is TGCGCCAGCAGCTTGGGGACTAGCGGATACAATGAGCAGTTCTTC. Residues: CASSLGTSGYNEQFF.